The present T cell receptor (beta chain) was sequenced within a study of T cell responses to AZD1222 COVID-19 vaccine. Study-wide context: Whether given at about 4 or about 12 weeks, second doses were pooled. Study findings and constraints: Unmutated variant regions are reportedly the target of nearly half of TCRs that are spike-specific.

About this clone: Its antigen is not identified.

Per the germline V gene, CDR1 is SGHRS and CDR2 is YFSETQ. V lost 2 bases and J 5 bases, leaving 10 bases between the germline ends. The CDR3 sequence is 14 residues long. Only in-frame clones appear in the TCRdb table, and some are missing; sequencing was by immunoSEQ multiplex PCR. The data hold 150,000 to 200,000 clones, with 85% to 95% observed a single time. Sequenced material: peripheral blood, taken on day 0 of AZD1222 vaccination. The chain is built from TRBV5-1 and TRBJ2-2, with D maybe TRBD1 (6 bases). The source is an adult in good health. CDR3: CASSFGTITGELFF. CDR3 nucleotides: TGCGCCAGCAGCTTCGGGACAATTACCGGGGAGCTGTTTTTT.